The rows below give T cell receptor beta chains drawn from one sample of a study of T cell responses to AZD1222 COVID-19 vaccine. Profiled with immunoSEQ multiplex PCR; TCRdb holds only in-frame clones, not every one. Of 130,000 to 150,000 clones listed, about 90% are singletons. Here the sequenced sample was peripheral blood, taken on day 0 of AZD1222 vaccination. The receptors were gathered from an adult in good health. The CDR3 runs from the conserved cysteine through the conserved F or W. The D gene is left open where the match is weak. Expanded clones get a size class; other rows say once, few or many, or leave the size out.

size: -; V: TRBV4-3; J: TRBJ2-7; D: -; DNA: TGCGCCAGCAGCCAAGGTATTAGTAAGGATTCTTTACACGAGCAGTACTTC; CDR3: CASSQGISKDSLHEQYF
size: -; V: TRBV12-3/TRBV12-4; J: TRBJ2-1; D: TRBD1; DNA: TGTGCCAGCACCGCAGGGGGCTACAATGAGCAGTTCTTC; CDR3: CASTAGGYNEQFF
size: -; V: TRBV5-6; J: TRBJ1-1; D: -; DNA: TGTGCCAGCAGACCTCGCGGTTCGAACACTGAAGCTTTCTTT; CDR3: CASRPRGSNTEAFF
size: -; V: TRBV25-1; J: TRBJ2-7; D: -; DNA: TGTGCCAGCAGTGATCGCTACGAGCAGTACTTC; CDR3: CASSDRYEQYF
size: -; V: TRBV27; J: TRBJ1-2; D: -; DNA: TGTGCCAGCAGTTTATCGGCGGTTAATGGCTACACCTTC; CDR3: CASSLSAVNGYTF
size: -; V: TRBV6-5; J: TRBJ1-1; D: -; DNA: TGTGCCAGCAGGACGGGGGGGGCAGGGAACACTGAAGCTTTCTTT; CDR3: CASRTGGAGNTEAFF
size: -; V: TRBV7-9; J: TRBJ2-2; D: -; DNA: TGTGCCAGCAACAAAGGTTACGGGAACACCGGGGAGCTGTTTTTT; CDR3: CASNKGYGNTGELFF
size: -; V: TRBV5-4; J: TRBJ1-2; D: -; DNA: TGTGCCAGCAGCCCCCCCACAGGGTCCAACTATGGCTACACCTTC; CDR3: CASSPPTGSNYGYTF
size: -; V: TRBV11-2; J: TRBJ2-1; D: -; DNA: TGTGCCAGCAGCTTAAAATGGGGCTCCAATGAGCAGTTCTTC; CDR3: CASSLKWGSNEQFF
size: -; V: TRBV27; J: TRBJ1-6; D: -; DNA: TGTGCCAGCAGCCCAAGTCCACGGTATTCACCCCTCCACTTT; CDR3: CASSPSPRYSPLHF
size: -; V: TRBV19; J: TRBJ1-2; D: -; DNA: TGTGCCAGTATTACAGCCAGTGGCGGCGGCTATGGCTACACCTTC; CDR3: CASITASGGGYGYTF
size: -; V: TRBV4-1; J: TRBJ2-3; D: TRBD2; DNA: TGCGCCAGCAGCCAAGAGGCGGGAGCTAGCACAGATACGCAGTATTTT; CDR3: CASSQEAGASTDTQYF
size: -; V: TRBV6-5; J: TRBJ1-1; D: -; DNA: TGTGCCAGCAGTTACTCGAACTCAGGGAAGCTCACTGAAGCTTTCTTT; CDR3: CASSYSNSGKLTEAFF
size: -; V: TRBV5-8; J: TRBJ2-5; D: -; DNA: TGTGCCAGCAGCCCCCCAGGAGAGACCCAGTACTTC; CDR3: CASSPPGETQYF
size: -; V: TRBV7-9; J: TRBJ2-3; D: TRBD2; DNA: TGTGCCAGCAGCTCGACTAGCGGGAGGGATACGCAGTATTTT; CDR3: CASSSTSGRDTQYF
size: -; V: TRBV6-5; J: TRBJ1-5; D: TRBD1; DNA: TGTGCCAGCAGACGGACAGGGAGACGTAGTCAGCCCCAGCATTTT; CDR3: CASRRTGRRSQPQHF
size: once; V: TRBV10-3; J: TRBJ2-1; D: TRBD2; DNA: TGTGCCATCAAAAGCAGCTCGGGACTAGCTCATGAGCAGTTCTTC; CDR3: CAIKSSSGLAHEQFF
size: -; V: TRBV18; J: TRBJ2-1; D: -; DNA: TGTGCCAGCTCACCCCAGGGAAATGAGCAGTTCTTC; CDR3: CASSPQGNEQFF
size: -; V: TRBV3-1/TRBV3-2; J: TRBJ1-6; D: -; DNA: TGTGCCAGCAGCCCCAGAGGACGGTCAAGCTCCTATAATTCACCCCTCCACTTT; CDR3: CASSPRGRSSSYNSPLHF
size: -; V: TRBV2; J: TRBJ1-2; D: TRBD1; DNA: TGTGCCAGCAGAGGGACAGACTGGGACTATGGCTACACCTTC; CDR3: CASRGTDWDYGYTF
size: -; V: TRBV7-8; J: TRBJ1-1; D: -; DNA: TGTGCCAGCAGCTTTTCCCCGTTTGGGGCCACTGAAGCTTTCTTT; CDR3: CASSFSPFGATEAFF
size: once; V: TRBV9; J: TRBJ2-3; D: TRBD2; DNA: TGTGCCAGCAGCCCAAGGACTAGCGGGAGGACAGATACGCAGTATTTT; CDR3: CASSPRTSGRTDTQYF
size: -; V: TRBV10-1; J: TRBJ2-7; D: TRBD2; DNA: TGCGCCAGCAGTGGCCCCGGACTAGCGGGATCCCACGAGCAGTACTTC; CDR3: CASSGPGLAGSHEQYF
size: -; V: TRBV6-4; J: TRBJ2-3; D: -; DNA: TGTGCCAGCAGTAAAGACAGCACAGATACGCAGTATTTT; CDR3: CASSKDSTDTQYF
size: -; V: TRBV3-1/TRBV3-2; J: TRBJ2-3; D: TRBD2; DNA: TGTGCCAGCAGCCAAGGGGTAGCGGGCCTAGATACGCAGTATTTT; CDR3: CASSQGVAGLDTQYF
size: -; V: TRBV6-2/TRBV6-3; J: TRBJ2-1; D: -; DNA: TGTGCCAGCAGTTCCTTACTACCCGAGAGCTCCTACAATGAGCAGTTCTTC; CDR3: CASSSLLPESSYNEQFF
size: -; V: TRBV4-1; J: TRBJ1-5; D: TRBD1; DNA: TGCGCCAGCAGCCACCCGGGACAGGGGAGCAATCAGCCCCAGCATTTT; CDR3: CASSHPGQGSNQPQHF
size: once; V: TRBV14; J: TRBJ2-5; D: -; DNA: TGTGCCAGCAGCTCAAGTACGACTAGACGAGAGACCCAGTACTTC; CDR3: CASSSSTTRRETQYF
size: -; V: TRBV28; J: TRBJ1-2; D: -; DNA: TGTGCCAGCAGCCCGTTTTTGGGGACTTCCAGTGGCTACACCTTC; CDR3: CASSPFLGTSSGYTF
size: -; V: TRBV28; J: TRBJ1-2; D: -; DNA: TGTGCCATCTCTCCCCCAGGTCCTCAGGGCTACACCTTC; CDR3: CAISPPGPQGYTF
size: once; V: TRBV19; J: TRBJ2-3; D: TRBD2; DNA: TGTGCCAGTAGTATGGCGGGAGGCCCGACAGATACGCAGTATTTT; CDR3: CASSMAGGPTDTQYF
size: -; V: TRBV19; J: TRBJ1-5; D: TRBD1; DNA: TGTGCCAGTACTCCGGACAGGGGAGGGAATCAGCCCCAGCATTTT; CDR3: CASTPDRGGNQPQHF
size: -; V: TRBV9; J: TRBJ1-3; D: TRBD1; DNA: TGTGCCAGCAGCGGACGGACAGGGGGAATCTCTGGAAACACCATATATTTT; CDR3: CASSGRTGGISGNTIYF
size: -; V: TRBV6-5; J: TRBJ1-4; D: -; DNA: TGTGCCAGCAGTCGACAGGTAGCTAATGAAAAACTGTTTTTT; CDR3: CASSRQVANEKLFF
size: -; V: TRBV27; J: TRBJ2-1; D: -; DNA: TGTGCCAGCAGTTTCCAAGCGAGGTTAGGGGAGCAGTTCTTC; CDR3: CASSFQARLGEQFF
size: -; V: TRBV18; J: TRBJ1-2; D: -; DNA: TGTGCCAGCTCACCAAACAGGGATGGCTATGGCTACACCTTC; CDR3: CASSPNRDGYGYTF
size: -; V: TRBV11-2; J: TRBJ1-1; D: -; DNA: TGTGCCAGCAGCTTCTTATCCTACACTGAAGCTTTCTTT; CDR3: CASSFLSYTEAFF
size: once; V: TRBV29-1; J: TRBJ2-7; D: -; DNA: TGCAGCGTTGCTCACAACAGGGTTCCCTACGAGCAGTACTTC; CDR3: CSVAHNRVPYEQYF
size: -; V: TRBV7-8; J: TRBJ2-1; D: TRBD2; DNA: TGTGCCAGCAGCAGTAGCTCTGGGACTAGCGGGAGCCTACCCTCCTACAATGAGCAGTTCTTC; CDR3: CASSSSSGTSGSLPSYNEQFF
size: -; V: TRBV4-2; J: TRBJ1-3; D: -; DNA: TGTGCCAGCAGCCAAGAGGGGACAAGAACAGGAAACACCATATATTTT; CDR3: CASSQEGTRTGNTIYF
size: -; V: TRBV28; J: TRBJ1-6; D: -; DNA: TGTGCCAGCAGACCCCCTCAAGGCCACGTCCTCCACTTT; CDR3: CASRPPQGHVLHF
size: -; V: TRBV7-9; J: TRBJ2-1; D: -; DNA: TGTGCCAGCAGCCCCTCTCTGAGACGGCACAATGAGCAGTTCTTC; CDR3: CASSPSLRRHNEQFF
size: once; V: TRBV28; J: TRBJ2-7; D: TRBD2; DNA: TGTGCCAGCAGGGGACTAGCGGGAGGGCCAAGCGAGCAGTACTTC; CDR3: CASRGLAGGPSEQYF
size: -; V: TRBV24-1; J: TRBJ1-2; D: -; DNA: TGTGCCACCAGTGAATCCGGGACATCCGGGGAATATGGCTACACCTTC; CDR3: CATSESGTSGEYGYTF
size: -; V: TRBV5-1; J: TRBJ1-2; D: -; DNA: TGCGCCAGCAGCTTGGAGAGGGGGAGGGATGGCTACACCTTC; CDR3: CASSLERGRDGYTF
size: -; V: TRBV7-2; J: TRBJ1-6; D: -; DNA: TGTGCCAGCAGCTTAGGGGGAGGGTATTCACCCCTCCACTTT; CDR3: CASSLGGGYSPLHF
size: -; V: TRBV7-6; J: TRBJ2-3; D: -; DNA: TGTGCCAGCAGCTTAGGCCCCAGCACAGATACGCAGTATTTT; CDR3: CASSLGPSTDTQYF
size: -; V: TRBV11-2; J: TRBJ2-7; D: -; DNA: TGTGCCAGCAGCTTGGAGCGGTACCCTCCTATCGAGCAGTACTTC; CDR3: CASSLERYPPIEQYF
size: -; V: TRBV5-4; J: TRBJ2-3; D: -; DNA: TGTGCCAGCAGCTTTTCTAGCACAGATACGCAGTATTTT; CDR3: CASSFSSTDTQYF
size: -; V: TRBV9; J: TRBJ1-2; D: TRBD1; DNA: TGTGCCAGCAGCGCCAGACAGGGGGTCCACTATGGCTACACCTTC; CDR3: CASSARQGVHYGYTF
size: -; V: TRBV28; J: TRBJ1-2; D: -; DNA: TGTGCCAGCAGTCCCCTGGCAGAATTGGCCTATGGCTACACCTTC; CDR3: CASSPLAELAYGYTF
size: once; V: TRBV13; J: TRBJ2-1; D: TRBD2; DNA: TGTGCCAGCGAAGCGGGAGGGTTCAATGAGCAGTTCTTC; CDR3: CASEAGGFNEQFF
size: -; V: TRBV6-6; J: TRBJ2-7; D: -; DNA: TGTGCCAGCAGTTTCACCGATAAAAACGAGCAGTACTTC; CDR3: CASSFTDKNEQYF
size: once; V: TRBV27; J: TRBJ2-7; D: -; DNA: TGTGTCAGCAGTCCCAGACGACAATACCTCTACGAGCAGTACTTC; CDR3: CVSSPRRQYLYEQYF
size: -; V: TRBV14; J: TRBJ1-2; D: -; DNA: TGTGCCAGCAGCCAAGTTGCGGGCGGTAACTATGGCTACACCTTC; CDR3: CASSQVAGGNYGYTF
size: -; V: TRBV7-8; J: TRBJ2-2; D: -; DNA: TGTGCCAGCAGCATCAGGGGTCGGGACACCGGGGAGCTGTTTTTT; CDR3: CASSIRGRDTGELFF
size: -; V: TRBV20-1; J: TRBJ2-1; D: -; DNA: TGCAGTGCTTTAGGGAGGAGCCAGTTCTTC; CDR3: CSALGRSQFF
size: -; V: TRBV4-2; J: TRBJ1-1; D: -; DNA: TGTGCCAGCAGCCAAGGACGAGGCATGAACACTGAAGCTTTCTTT; CDR3: CASSQGRGMNTEAFF
size: -; V: TRBV28; J: TRBJ2-1; D: TRBD2; DNA: TGTGCCAGCGGCGGGGGAGGGCCAAATGAGCAGTTCTTC; CDR3: CASGGGGPNEQFF